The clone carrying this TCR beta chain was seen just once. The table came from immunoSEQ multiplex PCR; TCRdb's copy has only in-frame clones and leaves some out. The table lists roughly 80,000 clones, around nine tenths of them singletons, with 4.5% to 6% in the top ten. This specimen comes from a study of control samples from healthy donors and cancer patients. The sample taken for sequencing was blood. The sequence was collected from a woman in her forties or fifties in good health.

CDR3 nucleotide sequence: TGTGCCAGCAGGGGATATATCAATGAGCAGTTCTTC. It yields the protein CASRGYINEQFF. This chain links TRBV6-5 with TRBJ2-1, with D hard to call. Trimming took off 6 bases at V and 6 bases at J, with 9 bases between the two ends. Germline V CDR1 and CDR2: MNHEY, SVGAGI. The CDR3 has 12 residues.